The entry that follows covers one T cell receptor beta chain sequence. Its antigen is still unknown. CDR1 is SGHKS, CDR2 YYEKEE, per germline (reference sequence). This CDR3 is 13 amino acids long. Trimming removed 0 bases at V and 7 bases at J, with 10 bases between. The data derive from a study of T-cell reconstitution after alpha-beta-depleted transplantation in children. General observations from the study: At around two months after transplant, the alpha-beta T cells were reportedly derived from several hundred expanded clones that came from non-depleted graft cells. Some patients owed their high day-60 TCRbeta diversity to surviving recipient T cells and thymic progenitors.

TCRbeta library preparation incorporated unique molecular identifiers. Via MiXCR, TCRdb re-called the PCR reads, giving one row per CDR3 protein. In the table there are hundreds of thousands of distinct CDR3 sequences, roughly 13% of which are singletons. Sequences were derived from PBMCs, mostly from graft donor cells, sampled 360 days after TCRalphabeta/CD19-depleted stem cell transplant. This receptor was obtained from a male patient younger than 18 who had a stem cell transplant for acute myeloid leukemia, so the T cells may come from the graft donor. The V call is TRBV5-5, the J call TRBJ1-1, with no clear D. The DNA for the CDR3 is TGTGCCAGCAGCTTGGCCGGCACCATTGAAGCTTTCTTT. The encoded protein is CASSLAGTIEAFF.